This passage covers 11 T cell receptor beta chains from one sample sequenced in a study of a mutant IDH1 vaccine in newly diagnosed glioma. Time point reported: baseline, week 1 (first vaccination visit). The treatment is: pre-vaccination baseline after standard-of-care therapy. Method: immunoSEQ multiplex PCR; TCRdb's copy keeps in-frame clones and lacks some. Among about 46,000 clones listed, about 74% were seen once. The specimen comprised PBMCs, sampled from a glioma patient treated with radiotherapy, temozolomide or both. The origin of the receptors is a woman aged 35 to 49 with glioma.

This clone was picked up a small number of times. This rearrangement joins TRBV6-5 to TRBJ1-2, with D tentatively TRBD1 (6 bases). Trimming removed 6 bases at V and 5 bases at J, with 7 bases between. The CDR3 is 11 residues long. CDR1 and CDR2 (germline): MNHEY, SVGAGI. The CDR3 nucleotides read TGTGCCAGCAGACAGGGATATGGCTACACCTTC. Its protein product is CASRQGYGYTF.

The V call is TRBV5-6, the J call TRBJ1-2, with unresolved D. V lost 1 base, J lost 3 bases, and 7 bases lay in between. Germline loops: CDR1 SGHDT, CDR2 YYEEEE. This CDR3 has 13 residues. The CDR3 DNA reads TGTGCCAGCAGCTTGTGGGGAGACTATGGCTACACCTTC. Residues: CASSLWGDYGYTF. The full variable domain, rest sourced from reference TRBV5-6 and TRBJ1-2, is DAGVTQSPTHLIKTRGQQVTLRCSPKSGHDTVSWYQQALGQGPQFIFQYYEEEERQRGNFPDRFSGHQFPNYSSELNVNALLLGDSALYLCASSLWGDYGYTFGSGTRLTVV.

This chain links TRBV19 with TRBJ2-5, with 9 bases lining up with TRBD1. The CDR3 length is 17 residues. Germline V CDR1 and CDR2: LNHDA, SQIVND (reference sequence). The ends lost 5 bases at V and 3 bases at J; junction bases unmatched: 13. CDR3 coding DNA: TGTGCCAGTAGTCCGATCCGGACAGGGGAGGGAAAAGAGACCCAGTACTTC. Residues: CASSPIRTGEGKETQYF.

The chain links TRBV9 to TRBJ1-2, with 9 bases identical to TRBD1. Germline V gene lookup returns CDR1 SGDLS and CDR2 YYNGEE. V was pared by 0 bases and J by 1 base, with 1 base of the junction left unmatched. This CDR3 is built from 15 residues. The CDR3 DNA is TGTGCCAGCAGCGTAGGACAGGGGGGTAACTATGGCTACACCTTC. Its translation is CASSVGQGGNYGYTF.

This chain connects TRBV10-2 to TRBJ2-7, with 8 bases fitting TRBD2. The CDR3 has 14 residues. V lost 6 bases and J lost 6; bases outside the gene matches: 10. CDR1 is WSHSY, CDR2 SAAADI, per germline. CDR3 bases: TGCGCCAGCAGCGCCGGACTAGCTCCCGGCGAGCAGTACTTC. It specifies CASSAGLAPGEQYF.

The table lists this clone with a few counts. This chain connects TRBV27 to TRBJ1-6; 7 bases are shared with TRBD1. Germline assignment: CDR1 MNHEY and CDR2 SMNVEV (reference sequence). CDR3 length equals 17 residues. Trimming cost V 2 bases and J 9 bases; bases outside gene matches: 13. The CDR3 DNA is TGTGCCAGCAGTTTAATATCCCCCCGACAGGGCTCTTCACCCCTCCACTTT. This translates into CASSLISPRQGSSPLHF.

The V and J genes are TRBV6-1 and TRBJ1-2, with a weak D call TRBD1 (5 bases). CDR3 length equals 13 residues. Germline loops: CDR1 MNHNS, CDR2 SASEGT. V lost 6 bases to trimming and J lost 3 bases, with 11 bases between them. The CDR3 coding sequence is TGTGCCAGCAGACTGACAGTTTACTATGGCTACACCTTC. It yields the protein CASRLTVYYGYTF.

This clone was detected once. J is TRBJ2-3 and V is TRBV10-3, with 8 positions matching TRBD2. The CDR3 consists of 14 residues. Germline trimming cut 7 bases from V and 2 bases from J; bases unmatched to any gene: 5. Germline loops: CDR1 ENHRY, CDR2 SYGVKD. The CDR3 protein is CAIKGGGSTDTQYF. The DNA of the CDR3 is TGTGCCATCAAGGGCGGGGGGTCCACAGATACGCAGTATTTT.

The genes are TRBV2 and TRBJ1-1; D not resolved. Germline V lookup: CDR1 SNHLY, CDR2 FYNNEI. Between the trimmed V and J ends, which lost 11 bases and 1 base, there was a span of 8 bases. The CDR3 length is 11 residues. CDR3: CAEGGNTEAFF. In nucleotides, the CDR3 is TGTGCCGAGGGAGGGAACACTGAAGCTTTCTTT.

V usage is TRBV5-1 and J usage is TRBJ2-7; possibly TRBD1 for D (7 bases). Germline lookup yields CDR1 SGHRS and CDR2 YFSETQ. V was pared by 4 bases and J by 2 bases, with 13 bases between. This CDR3 contains 14 residues. The CDR3: CASSRTGLTYEQYF. The CDR3 bases are TGCGCCAGCAGCCGGACAGGACTAACCTACGAGCAGTACTTC.

This rearrangement joins TRBV19 to TRBJ1-1; no firm D call. CDR3 size: 14 residues. V was clipped by 6 bases and J by 0 bases, with 11 bases between them. CDR1 is LNHDA, CDR2 SQIVND, per germline (reference sequence). The CDR3 bases are TGTGCCAGTAGGGCAAGGTCAATGAACACTGAAGCTTTCTTT. This codes for CASRARSMNTEAFF.